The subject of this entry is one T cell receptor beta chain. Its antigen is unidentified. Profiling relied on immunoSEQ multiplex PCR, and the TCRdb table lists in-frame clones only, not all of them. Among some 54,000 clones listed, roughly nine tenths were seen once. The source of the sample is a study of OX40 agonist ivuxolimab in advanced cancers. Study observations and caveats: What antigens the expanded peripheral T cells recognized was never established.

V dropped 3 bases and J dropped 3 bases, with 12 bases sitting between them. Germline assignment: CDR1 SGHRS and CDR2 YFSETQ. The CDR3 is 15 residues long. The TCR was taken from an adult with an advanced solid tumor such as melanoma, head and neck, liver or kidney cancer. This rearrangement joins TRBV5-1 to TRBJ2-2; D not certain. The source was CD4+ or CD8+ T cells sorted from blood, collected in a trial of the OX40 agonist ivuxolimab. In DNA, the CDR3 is TGCGCCAGCAGCTGGACGATTCGGGACACCGGGGAGCTGTTTTTT. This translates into CASSWTIRDTGELFF.